This T cell receptor (beta chain) was identified during a study of cytomegalovirus exposure and HLA in healthy donors. General observations from the study: The majority of CMV-associated TCR beta chains were reported as apparently HLA-restricted in a later analysis. A few of the chains that were CMV-associated were confirmed in vitro to be specific for CMV antigens.

Note on this clone: The target antigen is unknown.

The CDR3 spans 15 residues. Germline V gene sequence: CDR1 WNHNN, CDR2 SYGVQD (reference sequence). The V segment lost 6 bases and the J segment 2 bases; nucleotides outside the gene matches: 6. PCR was performed using 60 Vbeta and 13 Jbeta primers. TCRdb's table, derived via immunoSEQ multiplex PCR, lists solely in-frame clones and lacks some. The sample includes 100,000 to 150,000 clones. V gene TRBV10-1 combines with J gene TRBJ1-3, with 8 bases aligning to TRBD1. Sequencing was done on a sample of PBMCs. The source of this sequence is a man aged 18 to 30 in good health and CMV-seronegative. The CDR3 sequence: CASRVGQGAGNTIYF. In DNA form, the CDR3 reads TGCGCCAGCAGGGTTGGACAGGGCGCTGGAAACACCATATATTTT.